These T cell receptor beta chains were read from a single sample in a study of metastatic and nonmetastatic thyroid tumors. TCRdb ran MiXCR on the PCR reads. The sample consists of approximately 9,900 clones, approximately 11% of them appearing once. Sequenced material: tumor tissue. The receptors stem from a female donor with papillary thyroid cancer or a benign thyroid nodule (not recorded which). Some clones in this sample may be carry-over from other donors' samples. Each CDR3 is given with its conserved first and last residue. Each record gives: D gene, clone size, J gene, V gene, CDR3 length, CDR3 protein, CDR3 DNA. D genes are given only for firm matches. For some rows the clone size is stated as once, few or many, or as a class when expanded; others skip it.

-	many	TRBJ2-2	TRBV20-1	11	CSARETGELFF	TGCAGTGCTAGGGAGACCGGGGAGCTGTTTTTT
-	many	TRBJ2-5	TRBV5-5	14	CASGLTAQQETQYF	TGTGCCAGTGGACTGACAGCCCAACAAGAGACCCAGTACTTC
-	many	TRBJ1-2	TRBV18	14	CASLPNGHPYGYTF	TGTGCCAGCTTACCAAATGGACACCCATATGGCTACACCTTC
TRBD2	medium-sized	TRBJ2-3	TRBV6-1	16	CASSFTSGRAGDTQYF	TGTGCCAGCAGTTTTACTAGCGGGAGGGCCGGAGATACGCAGTATTTT
-	medium-sized	TRBJ1-5	TRBV28	13	CASRYGQNQPQHF	TGTGCCAGCAGGTACGGCCAAAATCAGCCCCAGCATTTT
-	many	TRBJ2-3	TRBV6-5	18	CASSRRGGGSLSTDTQYF	TGTGCCAGCAGCCGGCGCGGGGGCGGTTCACTTAGCACAGATACGCAGTATTTT
TRBD1	-	TRBJ1-1	TRBV28	16	CASNPLGTGMNTEAFF	TGTGCCAGCAACCCTTTAGGGACAGGAATGAACACTGAAGCTTTCTTT
-	medium-sized	TRBJ1-2	TRBV24-1	15	CATSDLPGRAGGYTF	TGTGCCACCAGTGATTTGCCCGGCAGGGCGGGTGGCTACACCTTC
TRBD2	many	TRBJ2-2	TRBV5-5	15	CASSPRTSGSGELFF	TGTGCCAGCAGCCCACGGACTAGCGGGTCCGGGGAGCTGTTTTTT
-	-	TRBJ1-2	TRBV6-2/TRBV6-3	15	CASSYSGGRDYGYTF	TGTGCCAGCAGTTACTCTGGCGGGAGGGACTATGGCTACACCTTC
TRBD1	medium-sized	TRBJ2-3	TRBV28	15	CASSLLQGITDTQYF	TGTGCCAGCAGTTTATTACAGGGGATCACAGATACGCAGTATTTT
-	few	TRBJ1-2	TRBV28	15	CASSRPKESLSSYTF	TGTGCCAGCAGCCGACCAAAGGAGAGTCTATCGAGCTACACCTTC
TRBD1	few	TRBJ2-7	TRBV12-3/TRBV12-4	12	CASSSGGYEQYF	TGTGCCAGCAGCTCAGGGGGTTACGAGCAGTACTTC
-	medium-sized	TRBJ2-3	TRBV6-1	11	CASKNTDTQYF	TGTGCCAGCAAAAACACAGATACGCAGTATTTT
-	-	TRBJ1-5	TRBV20-1	12	CSARDGGQPQHF	TGCAGTGCTAGAGATGGAGGGCAGCCCCAGCATTTT